Below, 12 T cell receptor beta chains from the same sample are listed, as sequenced in a study of T cell responses to AZD1222 COVID-19 vaccine. The method was immunoSEQ multiplex PCR; TCRdb's version includes in-frame clones alone and lacks a portion of them. The sample contains about 96,000 clones, roughly 90% of which appear only once. Sequences were derived from peripheral blood, sampled on day 0 of AZD1222 vaccination. The source is an adult in good health.

The chain employs TRBV27 and TRBJ2-2; perhaps D is TRBD1 or TRBD2 (5 bases each). Trimming removed 1 base at V and 5 bases at J, with 14 bases between. CDR3 length: 16 amino acids. Germline lookup yields CDR1 MNHEY and CDR2 SMNVEV (reference sequence). The CDR3 DNA reads TGTGCCAGCAGTTTATTTGGGACCCGTAGGACCGGGGAGCTGTTTTTT. Protein: CASSLFGTRRTGELFF.

Written as DNA, the CDR3 is TGTGCCAGCAGTTACGGTGAGCAGTTCTTC. Encoded protein: CASSYGEQFF. V gene TRBV2 combines with J gene TRBJ2-1, with no clear D. Trimming removed 5 bases at V and 9 bases at J, with 5 bases between. The CDR3 extends over 10 amino acids. Germline CDR1 reads SNHLY; CDR2 reads FYNNEI.

This chain connects TRBV18 to TRBJ2-7; either TRBD1 or TRBD2 may supply D (5 bases each). This CDR3 contains 16 residues. V was trimmed by 5 bases and J by 4 bases, leaving 21 bases between them. The germline V gene has CDR1 KGHSH and CDR2 LQKENI. The CDR3 loop reads CASSGTVGDTRYEQYF. CDR3 nucleotide sequence: TGTGCCAGCTCAGGGACGGTAGGCGACACCCGATACGAGCAGTACTTC.

This chain connects TRBV18 to TRBJ2-7; D is perhaps TRBD1 or TRBD2 (5 bases each). Germline V gene data show CDR1 as KGHSH and CDR2 as LQKENI. V was trimmed by 2 bases and J by 3 bases, leaving 14 bases between them. The CDR3 has 15 residues. The CDR3 DNA reads TGTGCCAGCTCACCAGTGGGGACGGATTTCTACGAGCAGTACTTC. Protein product: CASSPVGTDFYEQYF.

This clone was counted between two and nine times. J is TRBJ2-7 and V is TRBV7-3, with TRBD2 identical over 10 bases. The CDR3 sequence is 15 residues long. Trimming removed 5 bases from V and 3 bases from J; junction bases left unmatched: 7. Germline values: CDR1 SGHTA, CDR2 FQGTGA. This CDR3 is CASSPAAGGYYEQYF. In DNA, the CDR3 is TGTGCCAGCAGCCCCGCAGCGGGAGGGTACTACGAGCAGTACTTC.

This chain links TRBV9 with TRBJ2-1; 13 bases align to TRBD2. The V gene end was trimmed by 2 bases and the J gene end by 15 bases; junction bases not matched to a gene: 11. In germline, CDR1 is SGDLS, CDR2 YYNGEE. The CDR3 is 15 residues long. The CDR3 region is CASSVAGTSGISLFF. The CDR3 nucleotides read TGTGCCAGCAGCGTCGCAGGGACTAGCGGGATAAGTCTGTTCTTC.

The chain joins TRBV4-2 to TRBJ1-5; tentative D call: TRBD1 (6 bases). CDR3 size: 15 residues. Trimming pared 2 bases from V and 3 bases from J, leaving 11 bases between. The V gene's germline CDR1 is LGHNA and CDR2 YNFKEQ. In nucleotides, the CDR3 is TGTGCCAGCAGCCAAAGTACAGGGTTCAATCAGCCCCAGCATTTT. Encoded protein: CASSQSTGFNQPQHF.

The V call is TRBV4-3, the J call TRBJ1-1; TRBD1 matches at 7 bases. V was clipped by 5 bases and J by 8 bases; unmatched bases: 11. CDR3 length equals 14 residues. CDR1 and CDR2 from the germline V gene are LGHNA and YSLEER. The CDR3 DNA sequence: TGCGCCAGCAGCAGAGGACAGGAGGGATCGGAAGCTTTCTTT. Its protein product is CASSRGQEGSEAFF.

This chain joins TRBV7-2 and TRBJ1-1; D gene ambiguous. Between the trimmed V and J ends, which lost 0 bases and 5 bases, there was a span of 13 bases. The CDR3 runs 15 residues. Germline-derived CDR1 and CDR2 are SGHTA and FQGNSA. The CDR3 DNA reads TGTGCCAGCAGCTTAGCGCTTGTCCGCGGGACTGAAGCTTTCTTT. Protein: CASSLALVRGTEAFF.

V usage is TRBV6-5 and J usage is TRBJ2-2; the match to TRBD1 covers 8 bases. This CDR3 has 14 residues. V gave up 5 bases and J gave up 7 bases; unmatched junction bases: 6. Germline V gene lookup returns CDR1 MNHEY and CDR2 SVGAGI. The CDR3 here is CASSPRTGYGELFF. CDR3 nucleotide sequence: TGTGCCAGCAGTCCCCGGACAGGGTACGGGGAGCTGTTTTTT.

The rearrangement links TRBV21-1 to TRBJ1-1; the listed D gene, TRBD1, was not tested against the DNA. TRBV21-1 is termed a pseudogene. There are 15 residues in the CDR3. The CDR3: CASTQGVGMNTEAFF. CDR3 nucleotide sequence: TGTGCCAGCACTCAGGGCGTGGGGATGAACACTGAAGCTTTCTTT.

The rearrangement uses TRBV21-1 and TRBJ1-1. TRBV21-1 is assigned pseudogene status. The CDR3 totals 10 residues. CDR3 sequence reads: CATGGNEAFF. The CDR3 coding sequence is TGTGCCACCGGGGGGAACGAAGCTTTCTTT.